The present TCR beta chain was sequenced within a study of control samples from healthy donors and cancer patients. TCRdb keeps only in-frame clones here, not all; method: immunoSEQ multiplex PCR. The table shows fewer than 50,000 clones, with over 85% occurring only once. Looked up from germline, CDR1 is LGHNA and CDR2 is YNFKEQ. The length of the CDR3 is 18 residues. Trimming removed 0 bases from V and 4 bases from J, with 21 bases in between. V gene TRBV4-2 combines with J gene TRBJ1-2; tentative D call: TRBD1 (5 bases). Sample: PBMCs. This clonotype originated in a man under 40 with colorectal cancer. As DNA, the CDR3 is TGTGCCAGCAGCCAAGAACCCTCTCGGCCAGGTACAGGCTATGGCTACACCTTC. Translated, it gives CASSQEPSRPGTGYGYTF.